This entry is about one T cell receptor beta chain. Its antigen is currently unknown. Assay: immunoSEQ multiplex PCR; the TCRdb copy retains only in-frame clones and omits some. The repertoire holds approximately 160,000 clones, with approximately 88% as singletons. The sample is drawn from a study of T cell responses to AZD1222 COVID-19 vaccine. Study-wide points: There were vaccine-associated CD4 TCRs across spike, dominant at 160-218 and 743-854. The number of AZD1222 recipients seropositive at baseline was only five or six. Spike-specific TCRs gained breadth and depth after people received two AZD1222 doses. There were mostly white British donors and more females than males, and clonal diversity was possibly underestimated.

The V end was cut by 8 bases, the J end by 2 bases, with 7 bases between. The CDR3 consists of 13 residues. The sample consisted of peripheral blood, taken on day 0 of MenACWY control vaccination. The sequence was collected from an adult in good health. The J gene is TRBJ2-6, the V gene TRBV23-1, with D unclear. TRBV23-1 is an ORF, with its function uncertain. The CDR3 is CASSHPGANVLTF. CDR3 sequence (DNA): TGCGCCAGCTCCCACCCTGGGGCCAACGTCCTGACTTTC.